This TCR beta chain was documented in a study of OX40 agonist ivuxolimab in advanced cancers. Study-level information: Ivuxolimab, an agonistic anti-OX40 (CD134) antibody, was given to patients. Partial responses occurred in three patients (one hepatocellular carcinoma, two cutaneous melanoma).

Study-wide findings and caveats: Some of the lowest clonal expansion was seen in partial responders at 0.1-3.0 mg/kg.

Note on this clone: Its antigen is not known.

Repertoires were generated with immunoSEQ multiplex PCR, while TCRdb's copy carries only in-frame clones and drops some. The sample yields about 76,000 clones, just under 85% seen once. V was shortened by 4 bases and J by 7 bases, with 18 bases between the two germline ends. Germline CDR1 is SGHNT and CDR2 is YYREEE (reference sequence). CDR3 length: 16 amino acids. Autoimmune disease history or systemic immunosuppression was exclusionary. V usage is TRBV5-4 and J usage is TRBJ1-6; TRBD1 might be the D (6 bases). Sequences were derived from CD4+ or CD8+ T cells sorted from blood, sampled in a trial of the OX40 agonist ivuxolimab. The TCR comes from an adult with an advanced solid tumor such as melanoma, head and neck, liver or kidney cancer. CDR3 region: CASSAHPQGQNSPLHF. CDR3 nucleotides: TGTGCCAGCAGCGCCCACCCACAGGGCCAAAATTCACCCCTCCACTTT.